The 3 T cell receptor beta chains given below trace back to one sample, sequenced in a study of cytomegalovirus exposure and HLA in healthy donors. Researchers ran the PCR with 60 Vbeta and 13 Jbeta primers. This table comes from immunoSEQ multiplex PCR, and its TCRdb copy is limited to in-frame clones, with some not included. Here the sample spans 100,000 or so clones, around 75% being singletons. The sequencing input was PBMCs. Receptors originate from a man aged 25 to 45 in good health and CMV-seronegative.

This chain connects TRBV28 to TRBJ1-5, with TRBD1 matching 7 bases. Germline V gives CDR1 MDHEN, CDR2 SYDVKM. The CDR3 length is 17 residues. Unmatched junction bases numbered 15, after V lost 6 bases and J lost 4 bases. This CDR3 reads CASRPISPDRSNQPQHF. The CDR3 region has the DNA TGTGCCAGCAGGCCTATCTCACCGGACAGGAGTAATCAGCCCCAGCATTTT.

V gene TRBV25-1 combines with J gene TRBJ2-1; D is uncertain. The germline gives CDR1 MGHDK, CDR2 SYGVNS. V lost 1 base to trimming and J lost 7 bases, with 5 bases between them. There are 12 residues in the CDR3. CDR3 protein: CASSEWANEQFF. CDR3 DNA: TGTGCCAGCAGTGAATGGGCGAATGAGCAGTTCTTC.

The V gene is TRBV9, the J gene TRBJ2-7; 7 nucleotides match TRBD1. The CDR3 covers 15 residues. With V trimmed by 0 bases and J by 0 bases, 3 bases remained unmatched. In germline, CDR1 is SGDLS, CDR2 YYNGEE. The CDR3 DNA reads TGTGCCAGCAGCGTAGAAGGACAGGCCTCCTACGAGCAGTACTTC. This codes for CASSVEGQASYEQYF.